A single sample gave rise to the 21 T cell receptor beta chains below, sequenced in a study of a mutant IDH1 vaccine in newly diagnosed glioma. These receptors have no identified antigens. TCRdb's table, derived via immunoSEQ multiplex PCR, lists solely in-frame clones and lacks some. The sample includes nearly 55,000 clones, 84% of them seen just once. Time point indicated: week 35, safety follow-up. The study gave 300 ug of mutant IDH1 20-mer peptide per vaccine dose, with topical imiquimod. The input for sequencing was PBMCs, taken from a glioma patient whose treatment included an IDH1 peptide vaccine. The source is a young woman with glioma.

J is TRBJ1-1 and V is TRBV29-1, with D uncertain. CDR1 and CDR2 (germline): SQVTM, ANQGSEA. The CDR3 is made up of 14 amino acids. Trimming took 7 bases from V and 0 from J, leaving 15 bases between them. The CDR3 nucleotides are TGCAGCGCTTTTGGGCCCCACATGAACACTGAAGCTTTCTTT. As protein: CSAFGPHMNTEAFF.

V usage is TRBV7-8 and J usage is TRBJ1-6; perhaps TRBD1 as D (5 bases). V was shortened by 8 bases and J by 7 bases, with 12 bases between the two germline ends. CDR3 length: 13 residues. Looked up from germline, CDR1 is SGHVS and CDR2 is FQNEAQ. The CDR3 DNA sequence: TGTGCCAGCTTGCGACAGACCAATTCACCCCTCCACTTT. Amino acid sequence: CASLRQTNSPLHF.

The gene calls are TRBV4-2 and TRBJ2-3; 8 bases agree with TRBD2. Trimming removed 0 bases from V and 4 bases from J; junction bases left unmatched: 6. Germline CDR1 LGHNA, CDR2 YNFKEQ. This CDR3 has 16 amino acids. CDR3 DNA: TGTGCCAGCAGCCAAGAGGACGGGGGGGCAGCAGATACGCAGTATTTT. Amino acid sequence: CASSQEDGGAADTQYF.

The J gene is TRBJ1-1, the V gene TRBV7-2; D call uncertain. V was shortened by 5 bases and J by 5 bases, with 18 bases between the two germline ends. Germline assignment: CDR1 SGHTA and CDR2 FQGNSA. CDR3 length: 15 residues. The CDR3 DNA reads TGTGCCAGCAGCCCAGTGGGTCCACCGGGTACTGAAGCTTTCTTT. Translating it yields CASSPVGPPGTEAFF.

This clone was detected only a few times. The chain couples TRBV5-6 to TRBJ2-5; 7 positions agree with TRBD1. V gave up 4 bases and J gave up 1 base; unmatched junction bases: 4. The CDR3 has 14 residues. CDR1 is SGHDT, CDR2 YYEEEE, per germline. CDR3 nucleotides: TGTGCCAGCAGCCGGGGACAGTCCCAAGAGACCCAGTACTTC. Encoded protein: CASSRGQSQETQYF.

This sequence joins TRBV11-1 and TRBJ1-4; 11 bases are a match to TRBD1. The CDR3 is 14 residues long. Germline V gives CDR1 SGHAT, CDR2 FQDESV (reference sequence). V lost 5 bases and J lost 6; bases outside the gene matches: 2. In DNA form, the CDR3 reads TGTGCCAGCAGCCCGGGACAGGGGGATGAAAAACTGTTTTTT. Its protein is CASSPGQGDEKLFF.

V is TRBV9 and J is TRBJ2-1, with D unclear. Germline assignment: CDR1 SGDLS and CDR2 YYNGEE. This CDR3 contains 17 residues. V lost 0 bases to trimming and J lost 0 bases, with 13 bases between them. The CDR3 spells CASSVGDADRSYNEQFF. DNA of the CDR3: TGTGCCAGCAGCGTAGGAGATGCGGACCGCTCCTACAATGAGCAGTTCTTC.

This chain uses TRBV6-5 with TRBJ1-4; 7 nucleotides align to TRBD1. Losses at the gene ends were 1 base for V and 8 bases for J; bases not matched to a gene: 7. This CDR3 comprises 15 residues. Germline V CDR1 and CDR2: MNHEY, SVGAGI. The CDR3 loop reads CASSYFRGGGEKLFF. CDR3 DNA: TGTGCCAGCAGTTACTTCAGGGGGGGAGGAGAAAAACTGTTTTTT.

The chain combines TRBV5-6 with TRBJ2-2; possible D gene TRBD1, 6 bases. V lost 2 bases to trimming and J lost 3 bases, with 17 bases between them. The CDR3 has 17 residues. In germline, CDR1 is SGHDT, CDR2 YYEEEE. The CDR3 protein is CASSFIPFRGYTGELFF. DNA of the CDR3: TGTGCCAGCAGCTTCATACCCTTTAGGGGGTACACCGGGGAGCTGTTTTTT. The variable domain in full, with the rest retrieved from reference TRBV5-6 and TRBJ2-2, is DAGVTQSPTHLIKTRGQQVTLRCSPKSGHDTVSWYQQALGQGPQFIFQYYEEEERQRGNFPDRFSGHQFPNYSSELNVNALLLGDSALYLCASSFIPFRGYTGELFFGEGSRLTVL.

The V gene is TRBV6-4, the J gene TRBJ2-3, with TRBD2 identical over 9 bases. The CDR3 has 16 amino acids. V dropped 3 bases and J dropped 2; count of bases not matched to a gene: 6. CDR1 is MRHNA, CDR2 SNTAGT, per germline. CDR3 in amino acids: CASSERTSEPTDTQYF. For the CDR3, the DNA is TGTGCCAGCAGTGAAAGGACTAGCGAACCCACAGATACGCAGTATTTT.

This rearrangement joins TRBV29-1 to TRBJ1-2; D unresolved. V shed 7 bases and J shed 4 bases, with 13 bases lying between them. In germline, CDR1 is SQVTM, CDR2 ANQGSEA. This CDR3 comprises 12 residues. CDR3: CSALRNFYGYTF. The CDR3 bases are TGCAGCGCCCTACGGAACTTCTATGGCTACACCTTC.

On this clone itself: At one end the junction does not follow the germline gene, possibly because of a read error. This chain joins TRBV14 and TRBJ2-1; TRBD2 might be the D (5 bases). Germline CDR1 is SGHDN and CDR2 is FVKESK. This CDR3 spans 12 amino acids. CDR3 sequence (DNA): TGTGCCAGCAGCCAAAACGTGAGGGAGAGCATCTTC. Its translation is CASSQNVRESIF.

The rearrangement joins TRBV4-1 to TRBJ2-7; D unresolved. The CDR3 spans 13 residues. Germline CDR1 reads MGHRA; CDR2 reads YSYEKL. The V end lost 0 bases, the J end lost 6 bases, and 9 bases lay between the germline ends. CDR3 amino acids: CASSQEDGFEQYF. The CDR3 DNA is TGCGCCAGCAGCCAAGAGGACGGGTTCGAGCAGTACTTC.

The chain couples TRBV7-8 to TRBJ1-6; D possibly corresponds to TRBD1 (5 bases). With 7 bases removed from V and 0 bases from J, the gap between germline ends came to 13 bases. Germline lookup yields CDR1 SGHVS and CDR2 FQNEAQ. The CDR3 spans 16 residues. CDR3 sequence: CASTLGGDSYNSPLHF. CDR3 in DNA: TGTGCCAGCACCCTGGGGGGAGACTCCTATAATTCACCCCTCCACTTT.

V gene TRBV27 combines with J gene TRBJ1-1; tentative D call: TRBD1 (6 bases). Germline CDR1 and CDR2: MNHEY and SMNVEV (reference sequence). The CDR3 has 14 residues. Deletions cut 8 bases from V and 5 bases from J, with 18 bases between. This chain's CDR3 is CASAGGGHNTEAFF. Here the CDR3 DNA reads TGTGCCAGCGCTGGGGGGGGGCATAATACTGAAGCTTTCTTT.

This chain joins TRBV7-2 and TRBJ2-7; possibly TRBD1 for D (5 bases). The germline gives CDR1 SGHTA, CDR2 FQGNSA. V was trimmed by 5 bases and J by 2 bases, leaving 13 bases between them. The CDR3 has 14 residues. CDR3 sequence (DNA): TGTGCCAGCAGCCCGACGACAGTACCCTACGAGCAGTACTTC. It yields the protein CASSPTTVPYEQYF.

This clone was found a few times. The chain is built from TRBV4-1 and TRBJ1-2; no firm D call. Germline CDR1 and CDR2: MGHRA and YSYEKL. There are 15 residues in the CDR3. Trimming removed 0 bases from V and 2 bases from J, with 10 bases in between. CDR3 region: CASSQEGSKNYGYTF. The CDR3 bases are TGCGCCAGCAGCCAAGAAGGCAGTAAGAACTATGGCTACACCTTC.

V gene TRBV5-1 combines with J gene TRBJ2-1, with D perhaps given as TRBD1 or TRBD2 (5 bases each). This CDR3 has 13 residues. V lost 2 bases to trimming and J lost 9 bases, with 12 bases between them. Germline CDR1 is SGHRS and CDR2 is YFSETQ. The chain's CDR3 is CASSFSSGGEQFF. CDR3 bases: TGCGCCAGCAGCTTCTCTTCTGGGGGTGAGCAGTTCTTC.

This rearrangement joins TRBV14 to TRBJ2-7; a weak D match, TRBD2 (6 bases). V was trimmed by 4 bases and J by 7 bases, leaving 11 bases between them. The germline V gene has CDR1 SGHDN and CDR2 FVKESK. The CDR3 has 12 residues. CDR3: CASSPGGWEQYF. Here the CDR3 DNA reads TGTGCCAGCAGCCCAGGAGGGTGGGAGCAGTACTTC.

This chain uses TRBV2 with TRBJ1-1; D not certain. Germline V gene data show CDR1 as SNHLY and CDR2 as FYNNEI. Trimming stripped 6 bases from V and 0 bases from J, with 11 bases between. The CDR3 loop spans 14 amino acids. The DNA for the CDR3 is TGTGCCAGCAGGCTGCTCCCAATGAACACTGAAGCTTTCTTT. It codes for CASRLLPMNTEAFF.

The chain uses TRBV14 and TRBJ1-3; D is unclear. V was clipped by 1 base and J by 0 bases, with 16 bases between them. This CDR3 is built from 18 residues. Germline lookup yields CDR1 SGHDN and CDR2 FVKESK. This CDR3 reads CASSQVVRLSSSGNTIYF. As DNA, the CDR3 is TGTGCCAGCAGCCAAGTAGTGCGGCTGTCGAGCTCTGGAAACACCATATATTTT.